Each of the 3 T cell receptor beta chains below was sequenced from the same sample in a study of blood T cell repertoires in COVID-19. The data were produced by immunoSEQ multiplex PCR, yet TCRdb's version contains in-frame clones alone and is incomplete. The top ten clones hold 7.8% of a sample with 500,000 to 600,000 clones, around nine tenths of them seen once. The sample comprised peripheral blood. These receptors all stem from a woman between 50 and 59 years old with COVID-19, enrolled during active disease.

This clone was seen once. The V call is TRBV7-2, the J call TRBJ2-7; D is unclear. Germline V gene data show CDR1 as SGHTA and CDR2 as FQGNSA. The V end lost 4 bases, the J end lost 9 bases, and 19 bases lay between the germline ends. This CDR3 spans 14 amino acids. The CDR3 spells CASSSISFPERQYF. The CDR3 DNA is TGTGCCAGCAGCTCGATCTCCTTCCCGGAGAGGCAGTACTTC.

Only a few counts were recorded for this clone. The rearrangement uses TRBV5-4 and TRBJ1-2, with 7 positions matching TRBD1. With V trimmed by 0 bases and J by 8 bases, 1 base remained unmatched. CDR3 length equals 12 residues. From germline, CDR1 is SGHNT and CDR2 YYREEE (reference sequence). The CDR3 bases are TGTGCCAGCAGCTTGGAGGGACAGGGCTACACCTTC. Encoded protein: CASSLEGQGYTF.

The CDR3 reads CASTDQGIGNGYTF. The CDR3 nucleotides are TGTGCCAGCACCGACCAGGGGATAGGGAATGGCTACACCTTC. This rearrangement joins TRBV7-8 to TRBJ1-2; weak D call: TRBD1 (6 bases). The V gene's germline CDR1 is SGHVS and CDR2 FQNEAQ. The CDR3 loop spans 14 amino acids. The V end was cut by 7 bases, the J end by 6 bases, with 18 bases between.